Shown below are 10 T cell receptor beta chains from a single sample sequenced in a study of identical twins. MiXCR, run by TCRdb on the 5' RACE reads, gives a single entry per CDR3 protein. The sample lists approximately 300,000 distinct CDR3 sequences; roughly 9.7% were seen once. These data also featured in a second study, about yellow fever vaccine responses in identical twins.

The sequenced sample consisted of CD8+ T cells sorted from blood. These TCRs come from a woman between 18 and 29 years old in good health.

In DNA, the CDR3 is TGCAGCGTTGCGGCCCTTTCCTACGAGCAGTACTTC. Amino acids: CSVAALSYEQYF. The chain couples TRBV29-1 to TRBJ2-7, with D unresolved. The V and J ends lost 4 bases and 1 base respectively, with 8 bases between them. In germline, CDR1 is SQVTM, CDR2 ANQGSEA. The CDR3 length is 12 residues.

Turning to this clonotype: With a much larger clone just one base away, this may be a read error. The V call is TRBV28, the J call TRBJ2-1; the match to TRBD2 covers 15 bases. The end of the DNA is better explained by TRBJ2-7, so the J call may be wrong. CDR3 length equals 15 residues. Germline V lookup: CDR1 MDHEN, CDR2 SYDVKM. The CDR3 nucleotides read TGTGCCAGCACCTGGGGACTAGCGGGGGGAAATGAGCAGTACTTC. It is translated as CASTWGLAGGNEQYF.

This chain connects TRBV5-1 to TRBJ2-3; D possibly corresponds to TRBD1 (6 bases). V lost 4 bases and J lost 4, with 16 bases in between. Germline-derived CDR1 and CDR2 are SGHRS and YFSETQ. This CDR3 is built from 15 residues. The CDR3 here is CASSPEGVRADTQYF. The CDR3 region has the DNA TGCGCCAGCAGCCCCGAGGGGGTGAGGGCAGATACGCAGTATTTT.

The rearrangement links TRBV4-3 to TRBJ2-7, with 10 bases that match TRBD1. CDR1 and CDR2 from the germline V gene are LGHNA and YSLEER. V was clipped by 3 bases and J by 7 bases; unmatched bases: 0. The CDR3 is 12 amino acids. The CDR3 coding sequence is TGCGCCAGCAGCCAGGACAGGGGGGAGCAGTACTTC. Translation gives CASSQDRGEQYF.

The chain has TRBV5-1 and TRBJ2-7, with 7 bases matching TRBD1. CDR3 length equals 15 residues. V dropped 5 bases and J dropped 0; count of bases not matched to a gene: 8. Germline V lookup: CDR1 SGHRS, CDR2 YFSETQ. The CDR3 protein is CASRRPGQSSYEQYF. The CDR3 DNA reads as TGCGCCAGCAGACGGCCGGGACAGAGCTCCTACGAGCAGTACTTC.

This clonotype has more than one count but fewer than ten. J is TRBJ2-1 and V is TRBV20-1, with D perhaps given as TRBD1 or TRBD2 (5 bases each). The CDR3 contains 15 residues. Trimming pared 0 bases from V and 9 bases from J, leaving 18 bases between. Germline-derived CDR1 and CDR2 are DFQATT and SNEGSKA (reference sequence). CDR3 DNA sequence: TGCAGTGCTAGAGATTCTGTTGAGGGGCTCAGTGAGCAGTTCTTC. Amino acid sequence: CSARDSVEGLSEQFF.

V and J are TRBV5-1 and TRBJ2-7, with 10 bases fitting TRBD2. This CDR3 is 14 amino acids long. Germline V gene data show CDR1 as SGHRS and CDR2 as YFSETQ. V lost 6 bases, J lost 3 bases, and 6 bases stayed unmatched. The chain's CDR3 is CASTLAGTGYEQYF. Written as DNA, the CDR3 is TGCGCCAGCACACTAGCGGGGACGGGCTACGAGCAGTACTTC.

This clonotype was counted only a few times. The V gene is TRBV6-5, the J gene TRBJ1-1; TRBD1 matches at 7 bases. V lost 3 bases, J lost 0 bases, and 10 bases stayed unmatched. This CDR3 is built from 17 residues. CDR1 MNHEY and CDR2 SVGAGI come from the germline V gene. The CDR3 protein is CASSYSRQGLMNTEAFF. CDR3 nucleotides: TGTGCCAGCAGTTATTCCAGACAGGGACTTATGAACACTGAAGCTTTCTTT.

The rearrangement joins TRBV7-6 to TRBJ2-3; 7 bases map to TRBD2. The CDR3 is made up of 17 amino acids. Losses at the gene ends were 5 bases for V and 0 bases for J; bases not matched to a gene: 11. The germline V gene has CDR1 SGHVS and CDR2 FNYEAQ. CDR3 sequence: CASSVEVAGLSTDTQYF. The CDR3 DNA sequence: TGTGCCAGCAGCGTAGAGGTGGCGGGACTAAGCACAGATACGCAGTATTTT.

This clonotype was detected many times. The CDR3 nucleotides are TGTGCCAGCAGTTACTCGACGGCAGGGGCGGACGGTTTACAATATGAGCAGTTCTTC. Protein: CASSYSTAGADGLQYEQFF. V usage is TRBV6-2 or TRBV6-3 and J usage is TRBJ2-1; tentatively, D is TRBD1 (6 bases). The germline V gene encodes CDR1 MNHEY and CDR2 SVGEGT. V was pared by 0 bases and J by 8 bases, with 26 bases between. CDR3 length: 19 amino acids.